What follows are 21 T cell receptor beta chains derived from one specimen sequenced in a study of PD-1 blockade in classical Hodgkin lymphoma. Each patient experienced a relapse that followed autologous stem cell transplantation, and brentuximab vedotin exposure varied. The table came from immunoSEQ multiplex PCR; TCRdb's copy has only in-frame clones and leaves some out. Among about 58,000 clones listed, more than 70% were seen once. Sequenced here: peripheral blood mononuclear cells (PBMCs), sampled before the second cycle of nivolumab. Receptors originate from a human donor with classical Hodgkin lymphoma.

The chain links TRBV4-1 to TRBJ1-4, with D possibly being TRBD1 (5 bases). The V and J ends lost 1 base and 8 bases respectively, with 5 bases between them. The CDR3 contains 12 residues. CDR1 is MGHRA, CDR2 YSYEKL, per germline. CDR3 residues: CASSQGTEKLFF. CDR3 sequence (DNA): TGCGCCAGCAGCCAAGGGACAGAAAAACTGTTTTTT.

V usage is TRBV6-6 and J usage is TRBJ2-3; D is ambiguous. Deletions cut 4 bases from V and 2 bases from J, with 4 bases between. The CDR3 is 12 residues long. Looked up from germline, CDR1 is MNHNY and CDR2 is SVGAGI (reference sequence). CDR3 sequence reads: CASSSPTDTQYF. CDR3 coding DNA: TGTGCCAGCAGTTCCCCCACAGATACGCAGTATTTT.

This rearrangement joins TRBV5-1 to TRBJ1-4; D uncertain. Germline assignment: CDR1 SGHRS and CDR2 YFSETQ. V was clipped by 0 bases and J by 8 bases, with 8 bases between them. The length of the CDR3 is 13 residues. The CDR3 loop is CASSLGGGEKLFF. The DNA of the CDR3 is TGCGCCAGCAGCTTGGGAGGTGGCGAAAAACTGTTTTTT.

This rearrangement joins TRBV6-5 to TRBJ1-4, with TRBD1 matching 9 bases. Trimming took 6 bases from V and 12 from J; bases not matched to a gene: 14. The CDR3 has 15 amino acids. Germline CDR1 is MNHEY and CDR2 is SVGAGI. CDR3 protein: CASRAGTGPLAELFF. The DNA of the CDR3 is TGTGCCAGCAGGGCAGGGACAGGGCCCTTAGCTGAACTGTTTTTT.

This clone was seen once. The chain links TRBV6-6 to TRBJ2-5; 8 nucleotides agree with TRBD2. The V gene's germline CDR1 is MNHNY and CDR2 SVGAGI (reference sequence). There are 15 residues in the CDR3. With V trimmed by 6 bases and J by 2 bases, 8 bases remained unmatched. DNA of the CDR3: TGTGCCAGCAGAACCGGGACTAGTAGGCAAGAGACCCAGTACTTC. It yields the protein CASRTGTSRQETQYF.

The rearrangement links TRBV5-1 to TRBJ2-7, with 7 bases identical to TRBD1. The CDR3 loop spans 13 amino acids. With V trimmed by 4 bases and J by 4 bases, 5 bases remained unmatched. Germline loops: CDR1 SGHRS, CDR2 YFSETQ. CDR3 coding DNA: TGCGCCAGCAGCACGACAGGGCGATACGAGCAGTACTTC. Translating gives CASSTTGRYEQYF.

CDR3 loop: CASSLTGDQPQHF. The CDR3 DNA sequence: TGTGCCAGCAGCTTGACGGGGGATCAGCCCCAGCATTTT. V gene TRBV5-6 combines with J gene TRBJ1-5; D may be TRBD1 (5 bases). The germline V gene has CDR1 SGHDT and CDR2 YYEEEE. The length of the CDR3 is 13 residues. V lost 1 base, J lost 5 bases, and 7 bases lay in between.

Here the CDR3 DNA reads TGCGCCAGCAGCCTCGGACAGGGGATGAGCTCCTATAATTCACCCCTCCACTTT. Translating gives CASSLGQGMSSYNSPLHF. This chain links TRBV5-1 with TRBJ1-6, with 9 bases identical to TRBD1. This CDR3 spans 18 amino acids. Germline CDR1 reads SGHRS; CDR2 reads YFSETQ. Trimming removed 4 bases from V and 0 bases from J; junction bases left unmatched: 8.

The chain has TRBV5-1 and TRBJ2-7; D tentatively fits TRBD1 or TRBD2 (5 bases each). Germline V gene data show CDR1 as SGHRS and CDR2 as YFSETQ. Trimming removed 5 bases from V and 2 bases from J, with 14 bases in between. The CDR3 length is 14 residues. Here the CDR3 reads CASRGDGNTYEQYF. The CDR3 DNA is TGCGCCAGCAGGGGGGACGGGAATACCTACGAGCAGTACTTC.

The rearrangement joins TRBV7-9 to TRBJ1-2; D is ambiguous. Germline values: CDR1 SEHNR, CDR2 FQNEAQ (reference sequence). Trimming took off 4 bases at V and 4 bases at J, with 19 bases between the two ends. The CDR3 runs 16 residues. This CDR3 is CASSSLETQDLYGYTF. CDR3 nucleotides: TGTGCCAGCAGCTCCCTTGAGACGCAGGACCTCTATGGCTACACCTTC.

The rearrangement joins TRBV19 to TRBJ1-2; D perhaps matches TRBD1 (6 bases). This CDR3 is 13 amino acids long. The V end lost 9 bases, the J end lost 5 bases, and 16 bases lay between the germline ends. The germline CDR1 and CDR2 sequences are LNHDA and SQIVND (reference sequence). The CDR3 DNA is TGTGCCAGCGGGACATCCGCGCAGTATGGCTACACCTTC. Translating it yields CASGTSAQYGYTF. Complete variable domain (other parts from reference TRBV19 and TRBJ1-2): DGGITQSPKYLFRKEGQNVTLSCEQNLNHDAMYWYRQDPGQGLRLIYYSQIVNDFQKGDIAEGYSVSREKKESFPLTVTSAQKNPTAFYLCASGTSAQYGYTFGSGTRLTVV.

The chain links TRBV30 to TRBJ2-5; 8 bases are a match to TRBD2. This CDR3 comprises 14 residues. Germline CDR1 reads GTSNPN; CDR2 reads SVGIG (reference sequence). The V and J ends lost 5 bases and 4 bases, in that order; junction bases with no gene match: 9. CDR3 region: CAWAGGRGAETQYF. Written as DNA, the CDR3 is TGTGCCTGGGCCGGAGGGCGGGGGGCAGAGACCCAGTACTTC.

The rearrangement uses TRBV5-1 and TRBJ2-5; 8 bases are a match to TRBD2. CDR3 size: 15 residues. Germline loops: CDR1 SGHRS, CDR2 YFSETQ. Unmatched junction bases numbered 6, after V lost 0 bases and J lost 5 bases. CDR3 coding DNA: TGCGCCAGCAGCTTGGACGGGGGGGCCCGGGAGACCCAGTACTTC. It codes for CASSLDGGARETQYF.

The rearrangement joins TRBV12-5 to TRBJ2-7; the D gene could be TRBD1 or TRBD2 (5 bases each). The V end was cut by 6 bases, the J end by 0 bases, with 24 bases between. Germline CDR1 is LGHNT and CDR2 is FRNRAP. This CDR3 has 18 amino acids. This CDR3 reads CASGTPRGVDNHSYEQYF. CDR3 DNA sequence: TGTGCTAGTGGAACCCCGCGAGGGGTAGATAACCACTCCTACGAGCAGTACTTC.

The CDR3 loop reads CASSNGQGPNEKLFF. CDR3 DNA sequence: TGTGCCAGCAGCAACGGACAGGGTCCCAATGAAAAACTGTTTTTT. The rearrangement links TRBV5-4 to TRBJ1-4; 8 nucleotides line up with TRBD1. From germline, CDR1 is SGHNT and CDR2 YYREEE (reference sequence). CDR3 length equals 15 residues. Trimming cost V 4 bases and J 5 bases; bases outside gene matches: 7. Full variable domain (missing parts from reference TRBV5-4 and TRBJ1-4): ETGVTQSPTHLIKTRGQQVTLRCSSQSGHNTVSWYQQALGQGPQFIFQYYREEENGRGNFPPRFSGLQFPNYSSELNVNALELDDSALYLCASSNGQGPNEKLFFGSGTQLSVL.

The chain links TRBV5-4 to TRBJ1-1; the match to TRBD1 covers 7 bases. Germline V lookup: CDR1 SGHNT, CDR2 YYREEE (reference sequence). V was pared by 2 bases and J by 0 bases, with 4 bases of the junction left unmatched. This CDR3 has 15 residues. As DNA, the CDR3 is TGTGCCAGCAGCTTCCGACAGGGTATGAACACTGAAGCTTTCTTT. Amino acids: CASSFRQGMNTEAFF.

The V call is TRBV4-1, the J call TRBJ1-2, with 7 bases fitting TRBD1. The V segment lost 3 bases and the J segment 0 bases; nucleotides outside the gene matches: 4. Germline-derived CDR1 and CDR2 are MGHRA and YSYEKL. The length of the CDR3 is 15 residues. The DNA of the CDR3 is TGCGCCAGCAGCCATGCCGGGACAGCTAACTATGGCTACACCTTC. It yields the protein CASSHAGTANYGYTF.

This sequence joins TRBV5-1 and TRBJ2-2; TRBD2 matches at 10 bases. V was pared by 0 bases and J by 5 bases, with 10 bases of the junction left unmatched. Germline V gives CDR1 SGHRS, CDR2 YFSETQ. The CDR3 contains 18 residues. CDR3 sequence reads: CASSLGPPASGGTGELFF. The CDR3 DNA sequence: TGCGCCAGCAGCTTGGGGCCCCCTGCTAGCGGGGGAACCGGGGAGCTGTTTTTT.

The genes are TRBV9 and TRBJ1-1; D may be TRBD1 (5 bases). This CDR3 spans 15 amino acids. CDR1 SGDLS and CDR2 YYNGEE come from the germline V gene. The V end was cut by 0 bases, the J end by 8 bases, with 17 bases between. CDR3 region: CASSVGAGLRLEAFF. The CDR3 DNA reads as TGTGCCAGCAGCGTAGGGGCGGGACTTCGACTAGAAGCTTTCTTT.

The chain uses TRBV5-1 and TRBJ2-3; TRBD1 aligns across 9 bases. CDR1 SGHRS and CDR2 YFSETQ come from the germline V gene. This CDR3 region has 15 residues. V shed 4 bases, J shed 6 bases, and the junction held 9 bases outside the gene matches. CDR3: CASSPPGQGSDTQYF. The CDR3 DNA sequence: TGCGCCAGCAGCCCCCCGGGACAGGGAAGTGATACGCAGTATTTT.

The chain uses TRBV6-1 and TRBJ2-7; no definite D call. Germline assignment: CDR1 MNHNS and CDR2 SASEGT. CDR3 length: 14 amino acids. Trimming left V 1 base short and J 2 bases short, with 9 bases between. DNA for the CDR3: TGTGCCAGCAGTGAAGAGGACGGTCCCTACGAGCAGTACTTC. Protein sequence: CASSEEDGPYEQYF.